Given below is one T cell receptor beta chain in context. Its specificity is unknown. One junction end disagrees with the germline gene, perhaps due to a read error. The sorted Tregs were CD4+CD25+CD127-/low cells. This CDR3 comprises 14 residues. Germline V gene lookup returns CDR1 SGHVS and CDR2 FQNEAQ. TCRdb itself ran the 5' RACE reads through MiXCR, one entry per CDR3 protein. The data hold over 45,000 distinct CDR3 sequences, with about 26% observed a single time. Findings and limits, study-wide: Whole repertoires were not studied in the larger cohort, only one V-J beta rearrangement.

Sequencing was carried out using tumor-infiltrating Tregs sorted from the breast tumor. The TCR comes from a female donor with breast cancer. This chain connects TRBV7-8 to TRBJ2-3; D call uncertain. CDR3 nucleotides: TGTGCCAGCAACTTAAAGACTAGCACAGATACGCAGTATTTT. Translation: CASNLKTSTDTQYF.